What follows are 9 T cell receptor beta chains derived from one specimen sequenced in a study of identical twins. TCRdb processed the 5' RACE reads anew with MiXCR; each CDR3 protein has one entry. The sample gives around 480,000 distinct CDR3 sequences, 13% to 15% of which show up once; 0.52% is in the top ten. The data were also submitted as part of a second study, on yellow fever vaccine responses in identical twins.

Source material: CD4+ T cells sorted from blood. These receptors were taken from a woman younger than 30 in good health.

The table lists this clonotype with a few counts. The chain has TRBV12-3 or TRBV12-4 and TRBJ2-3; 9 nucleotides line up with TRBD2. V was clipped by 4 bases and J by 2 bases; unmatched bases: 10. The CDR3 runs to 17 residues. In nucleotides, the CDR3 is TGTGCCAGCAGTTCTGGGCGGGGGGGAGTATTCACAGATACGCAGTATTTT. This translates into CASSSGRGGVFTDTQYF.

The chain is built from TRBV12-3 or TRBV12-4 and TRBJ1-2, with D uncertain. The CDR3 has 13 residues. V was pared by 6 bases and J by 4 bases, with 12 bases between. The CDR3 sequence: CASRPSGGYGYTF. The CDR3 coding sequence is TGTGCCAGCAGACCCTCGGGAGGCTATGGCTACACCTTC.

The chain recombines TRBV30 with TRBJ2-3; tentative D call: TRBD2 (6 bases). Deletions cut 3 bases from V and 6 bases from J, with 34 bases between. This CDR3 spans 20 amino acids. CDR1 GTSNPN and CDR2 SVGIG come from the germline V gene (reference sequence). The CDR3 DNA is TGTGCCTGGAGCGAAGGGGTCGGGGCTATAAGCGGGCCCTGGCCCGATACGCAGTATTTT. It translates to CAWSEGVGAISGPWPDTQYF.

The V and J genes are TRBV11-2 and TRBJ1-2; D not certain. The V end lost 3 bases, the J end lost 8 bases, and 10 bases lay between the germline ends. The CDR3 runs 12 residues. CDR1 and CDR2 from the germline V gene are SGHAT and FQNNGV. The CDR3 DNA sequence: TGTGCCAGCAGCTTTACGACCGCGGGCTACACCTTC. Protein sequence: CASSFTTAGYTF.

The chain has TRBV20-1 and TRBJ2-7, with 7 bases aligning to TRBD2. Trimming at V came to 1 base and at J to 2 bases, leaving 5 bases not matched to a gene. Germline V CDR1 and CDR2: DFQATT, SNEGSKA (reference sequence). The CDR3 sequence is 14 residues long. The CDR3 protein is CSARGWEGTYEQYF. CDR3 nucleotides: TGCAGTGCTAGAGGTTGGGAGGGCACCTACGAGCAGTACTTC.

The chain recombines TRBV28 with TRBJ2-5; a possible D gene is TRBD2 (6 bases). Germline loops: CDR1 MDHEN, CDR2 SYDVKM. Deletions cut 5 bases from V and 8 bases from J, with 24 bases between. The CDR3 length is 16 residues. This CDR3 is CASSQPTGVSGGTQYF. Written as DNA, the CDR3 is TGTGCCAGCAGTCAGCCCACGGGGGTTAGCGGAGGAACCCAGTACTTC.

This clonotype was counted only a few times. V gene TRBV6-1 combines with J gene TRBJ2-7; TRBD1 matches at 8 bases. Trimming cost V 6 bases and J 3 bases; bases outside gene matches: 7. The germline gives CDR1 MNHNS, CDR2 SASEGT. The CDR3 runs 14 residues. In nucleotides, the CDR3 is TGTGCCAGCAGCGCCCCAGGGGGCAGCTACGAGCAGTACTTC. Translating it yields CASSAPGGSYEQYF.

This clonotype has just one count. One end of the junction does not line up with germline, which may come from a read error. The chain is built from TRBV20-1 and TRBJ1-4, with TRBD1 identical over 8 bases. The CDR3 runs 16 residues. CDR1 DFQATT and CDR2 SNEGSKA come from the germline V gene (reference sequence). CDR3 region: CCARDQTGVESEKLFF. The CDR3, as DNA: TGCTGTGCTAGAGATCAGACAGGGGTTGAAAGTGAAAAACTGTTTTTT.

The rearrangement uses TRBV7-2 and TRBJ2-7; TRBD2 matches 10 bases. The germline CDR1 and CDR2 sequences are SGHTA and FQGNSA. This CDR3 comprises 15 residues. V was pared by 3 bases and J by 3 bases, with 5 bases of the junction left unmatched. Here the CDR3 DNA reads TGTGCCAGCAGCTTCGGACTAGCGGATATCTACGAGCAGTACTTC. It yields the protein CASSFGLADIYEQYF.